This TCR beta chain was found in a study of cytomegalovirus exposure and HLA in healthy donors (dated by TCRdb to 2016 to 2017). For the wider study: The 650 to 750 repertoires of the first cohort and the approximately 110 validation repertoires were produced on the same platform, according to a later analysis. The aim of the study was to test whether cataloging public T cell receptors could identify signatures of past pathogen exposure. A separate validation cohort of 90 to 150 different subjects was used in addition to the approximately 700-subject first cohort. To predict cytomegalovirus infection status, the study brought together high-throughput TCR immunosequencing, statistical association of individual TCRs with disease status, and machine learning.

Findings and caveats that apply to the study as a whole: The authors suggested that the approach could potentially be extended to other disease states and immunological phenotypes. Most TCR sequences were seen in very few donors, while some public TCRs were found in many individuals. The classifier was reported to diagnose cytomegalovirus status with high specificity and sensitivity in both the original cohort and the validation cohort. The study listed 170 or so TCR beta chains as associated with cytomegalovirus. All 120 or so repertoires were used to score co-occurrence in the validation cohort in a later analysis, because that analysis had no HLA typing for the cohort. Subsequent analysis determined that TCRs grouped into clusters in the first cohort also showed a tendency toward co-occurrence across the approximately 110 validation repertoires, and approximately 94% of cluster scores exceeded 0. A few of the identified cytomegalovirus-associated TCR beta chains were confirmed in vitro to be specific for cytomegalovirus antigens.

This clone was picked up one time. Its antigen is currently not known. No base quality values were provided; no much bigger clone lies one nucleotide off. The library was built by means of the immunoSEQ multiplex PCR assay. Under the source paper's analysis protocol: A statistical classification framework was built to diagnose cytomegalovirus status from the catalog of TCR beta chain sequences. This is the immuneACCESS table as TCRdb keeps it, with only in-frame sequences that have V and J called. A part of the clones is gone; compared with another copy, unresolved V genes explain less than half, and the rest is unexplained. The V and J calls and clone size were taken over from that table, and D and trimming were inferred from the DNA. The sample records roughly 56,000 clones, more than 85% of which are singletons. The ten most abundant clones make up 2% to 2.5% of the sample. The donors were included in the validation cohort of 100 to 150 subjects, a group kept apart from the roughly 700-subject first cohort.

This sequence was found in a woman younger than 45 in good health and CMV-seronegative. The specimen was PBMCs.

The DNA sequence is given as TGTGCCTGGAGTGTTCAGCAAGAGACCCAGTACTTC. Its protein is CAWSVQQETQYF. The rearranged segments are TRBV30 and TRBJ2-5; the D segment cannot be called with confidence. CDR1 and CDR2, per the germline V gene (reference sequence), are GTSNPN and SVGIG. The V and J ends are trimmed by 0 bases and 2 bases, leaving 4 bases between them. The CDR3 goes from the cysteine to the phenylalanine over 12 residues. Only the CDR3 region is kept as DNA, spanning 36 bases read in frame from base 1.